These 27 T cell receptor beta chains were sequenced from one sample in a study of CD8 T cells in Susac syndrome. The RNA, roughly 0.45 to 1 ug, was put through reverse transcription using random hexamers. TCRdb redid the calling of the immunoSEQ multiplex PCR reads with MiXCR, one entry per CDR3 protein. This table has fewer than 350,000 distinct CDR3 sequences, approximately 89% appearing once. The sample was CD8+ T cells from PBMCs. These receptors were obtained from a human donor with multiple sclerosis.

The rearrangement joins TRBV7-9 to TRBJ1-4; D gene ambiguous. Looked up from germline, CDR1 is SEHNR and CDR2 is FQNEAQ (reference sequence). The CDR3 sequence is 16 residues long. V was cut by 2 bases and J by 3 bases, with 13 bases left in between. CDR3 nucleotide sequence: TGTGCCAGCAGCTTAACCTACTGGGCTCCTAATGAAAAACTGTTTTTT. Its protein is CASSLTYWAPNEKLFF. The full variable domain, completed using reference TRBV7-9 and TRBJ1-4, is DTGVSQNPRHKITKRGQNVTFRCDPISEHNRLYWYRQTLGQGPEFLTYFQNEAQLEKSRLLSDRFSAERPKGSFSTLEIQRTEQGDSAMYLCASSLTYWAPNEKLFFGSGTQLSVL.

This chain connects TRBV15 to TRBJ1-5, with D possibly TRBD1 on 6 matching bases. V lost 4 bases, J lost 3 bases, and 13 bases lay in between. In germline, CDR1 is LNHNV, CDR2 YYDKDF (reference sequence). The CDR3 extends over 15 amino acids. The CDR3 loop is CATSITGWDNQPQHF. The CDR3 DNA reads as TGTGCCACCAGCATAACAGGGTGGGACAATCAGCCCCAGCATTTT.

This chain connects TRBV15 to TRBJ2-7, with 7 positions matching TRBD1. This CDR3 has 19 residues. With V trimmed by 1 base and J by 0 bases, 15 bases remained unmatched. In germline, CDR1 is LNHNV, CDR2 YYDKDF (reference sequence). This CDR3 reads CATSRVPGRGQWSSYEQYF. The CDR3 DNA sequence: TGTGCCACCAGCAGAGTCCCCGGTCGGGGACAGTGGAGCTCCTACGAGCAGTACTTC.

The chain joins TRBV6-1 to TRBJ2-3, with a weak D call TRBD1 (5 bases). Per the germline V gene, CDR1 is MNHNS and CDR2 is SASEGT. V gave up 5 bases and J gave up 2 bases, with 17 bases separating them. This CDR3 has 16 residues. CDR3 DNA: TGTGCCAGCAGTCTAGGACACCACCCTCTCACAGATACGCAGTATTTT. It encodes CASSLGHHPLTDTQYF.

The chain carries TRBV7-3 and TRBJ2-2, with D maybe TRBD2 (5 bases). Germline lookup yields CDR1 SGHTA and CDR2 FQGTGA. CDR3 length equals 16 residues. The V end lost 5 bases, the J end lost 3 bases, and 16 bases lay between the germline ends. The CDR3 coding sequence is TGTGCCAGCAGCCCGTGGATGTCGCGGGACACCGGGGAGCTGTTTTTT. Amino acid sequence: CASSPWMSRDTGELFF.

The V and J genes are TRBV27 and TRBJ2-3; D call uncertain. Germline CDR1 and CDR2: MNHEY and SMNVEV (reference sequence). Trimming took off 6 bases at V and 2 bases at J, with 15 bases between the two ends. The CDR3 spans 15 residues. The CDR3 loop reads CASRDVFSVTDTQYF. Here the CDR3 DNA reads TGTGCCAGCAGAGACGTGTTCTCGGTCACAGATACGCAGTATTTT.

The chain combines TRBV6-5 with TRBJ1-1; no reliable D call. Germline V CDR1 and CDR2: MNHEY, SVGAGI. This CDR3 comprises 14 residues. V was clipped by 2 bases and J by 1 base, with 8 bases between them. The CDR3 spells CASSYRTENTEAFF. In nucleotides, the CDR3 is TGTGCCAGCAGTTACCGGACGGAGAACACTGAAGCTTTCTTT.

The gene calls are TRBV5-4 and TRBJ2-5; D is undetermined. The germline gives CDR1 SGHNT, CDR2 YYREEE (reference sequence). CDR3 length equals 15 residues. Trimming shortened V by 4 bases and J by 5 bases, and 18 bases separated the two germline ends. The CDR3 bases are TGTGCCAGCAGCCCCCGGGTCTACGGCGAGGAGACCCAGTACTTC. It codes for CASSPRVYGEETQYF.

This chain connects TRBV4-3 to TRBJ2-1, with D perhaps TRBD1 (5 bases). The ends were cut back, 1 base at V and 5 bases at J, with 9 bases in the middle. CDR1 is LGHNA, CDR2 YSLEER, per germline. This CDR3 is 14 amino acids long. DNA for the CDR3: TGCGCCAGCAGCCAAGGAAAGACAGACAATGAGCAGTTCTTC. This gives the protein CASSQGKTDNEQFF.

The genes are TRBV14 and TRBJ2-7; D is undetermined. Trimming cost V 1 base and J 5 bases, with 9 bases left between them. Germline loops: CDR1 SGHDN, CDR2 FVKESK. This CDR3 contains 13 residues. The CDR3 region is CASSQVMGNEQYF. CDR3 DNA sequence: TGTGCCAGCAGCCAAGTTATGGGTAACGAGCAGTACTTC.

The chain combines TRBV9 with TRBJ2-1; 7 bases agree with TRBD2. The germline V gene encodes CDR1 SGDLS and CDR2 YYNGEE. V dropped 3 bases and J dropped 2; count of bases not matched to a gene: 8. The CDR3 has 16 amino acids. In DNA form, the CDR3 reads TGTGCCAGCAGCGCCCCTCTCGCGGGGGCCTACAATGAGCAGTTCTTC. Translated: CASSAPLAGAYNEQFF.

The chain joins TRBV24-1 to TRBJ2-3, with D possibly TRBD2 on 5 matching bases. Germline CDR1 is KGHDR and CDR2 is SFDVKD. The CDR3 is made up of 16 amino acids. Trimming removed 6 bases at V and 2 bases at J, with 17 bases between. The CDR3 DNA reads TGTGCCACCAGTACCATAGCGTTCGACGACACAGATACGCAGTATTTT. Translating gives CATSTIAFDDTDTQYF.

The rearrangement uses TRBV20-1 and TRBJ2-5; 13 nucleotides match TRBD2. Germline CDR1 and CDR2: DFQATT and SNEGSKA (reference sequence). The length of the CDR3 is 15 residues. The V and J ends lost 4 bases and 5 bases, in that order; junction bases with no gene match: 7. This CDR3 is CSATRTSGSGETQYF. For the CDR3, the DNA is TGCAGTGCTACCCGGACTAGCGGGAGCGGTGAGACCCAGTACTTC.

The rearrangement uses TRBV20-1 and TRBJ2-1; a weak D match, TRBD2 (7 bases). CDR1 is DFQATT, CDR2 SNEGSKA, per germline (reference sequence). The CDR3 is 16 amino acids. The V gene lost 0 bases and the J gene lost 9 bases, with 21 bases spanning the gap. CDR3 sequence: CSARDQEGGVVGEQFF. CDR3 DNA sequence: TGCAGTGCTAGAGATCAGGAAGGGGGGGTTGTTGGTGAGCAGTTCTTC.

The gene calls are TRBV24-1 and TRBJ2-4; D uncertain. The CDR3 contains 15 residues. The V gene lost 3 bases and the J gene lost 0 bases, with 8 bases spanning the gap. CDR1 is KGHDR, CDR2 SFDVKD, per germline. The CDR3 is CATSDPRLAKNIQYF. DNA of the CDR3: TGTGCCACCAGTGATCCCAGGTTAGCCAAAAACATTCAGTACTTC.

This clonotype was observed a handful of times. The chain links TRBV2 to TRBJ1-2; no clear D gene. The CDR3 spans 13 residues. V shed 2 bases and J shed 0 bases, with 4 bases lying between them. Germline V gives CDR1 SNHLY, CDR2 FYNNEI. CDR3 sequence reads: CASSETANYGYTF. In DNA, the CDR3 is TGTGCCAGCAGTGAAACCGCTAACTATGGCTACACCTTC.

The CDR3 sequence is CASSQDAANTEAFF. The CDR3 DNA reads as TGTGCCAGCAGCCAAGATGCAGCGAACACTGAAGCTTTCTTT. J is TRBJ1-1 and V is TRBV4-2; D unresolved. Germline loops: CDR1 LGHNA, CDR2 YNFKEQ. Trimming removed 0 bases from V and 1 base from J, with 6 bases in between. The CDR3 loop spans 14 amino acids.

CDR3 sequence (DNA): TGTGCCAGCCCCGCCGCCAAAAGTTGGAGACAGTTCCACTATGGCTACACCTTC. Translated, it gives CASPAAKSWRQFHYGYTF. The chain carries TRBV14 and TRBJ1-2; D may be TRBD1 (5 bases). V was cut by 8 bases and J by 3 bases, with 28 bases left in between. This CDR3 has 18 amino acids. Per germline, CDR1 SGHDN and CDR2 FVKESK.

Only one count was recorded for this clonotype. V and J are TRBV9 and TRBJ2-7, with 7 bases aligning to TRBD1. The junction had 2 bases not matched to a gene; V was cut back by 0 bases and J by 2 bases. From germline, CDR1 is SGDLS and CDR2 YYNGEE. The CDR3 has 14 amino acids. CDR3 protein: CASSVGDRAYEQYF. The CDR3 region has the DNA TGTGCCAGCAGCGTAGGGGACAGAGCCTACGAGCAGTACTTC.

The V and J genes are TRBV29-1 and TRBJ1-1; no reliable D call. The CDR3 spans 11 residues. The V and J ends lost 3 bases and 5 bases respectively, with 7 bases between them. CDR1 SQVTM and CDR2 ANQGSEA come from the germline V gene. The CDR3 sequence: CSVDPGTEAFF. The CDR3 DNA sequence: TGCAGCGTTGATCCCGGGACTGAAGCTTTCTTT.

The chain links TRBV4-3 to TRBJ2-3, with D possibly called TRBD1 or TRBD2 (5 bases each). Germline CDR1 is LGHNA and CDR2 is YSLEER. The V end lost 1 base, the J end lost 2 bases, and 16 bases lay between the germline ends. This CDR3 is 17 amino acids long. The CDR3 protein is CASSQVGEGPNTDTQYF. CDR3 nucleotide sequence: TGCGCCAGCAGCCAAGTAGGAGAGGGACCAAACACAGATACGCAGTATTTT.

The J gene is TRBJ1-2, the V gene TRBV3-1; possibly TRBD1 for D (6 bases). Deletions cut 0 bases from V and 4 bases from J, with 12 bases between. The CDR3 runs to 15 residues. The V gene's germline CDR1 is LGHDT and CDR2 YNNKEL (reference sequence). The CDR3 nucleotides read TGTGCCAGCAGCCAAGAGGGGGGCGCAGGCTATGGCTACACCTTC. Translation gives CASSQEGGAGYGYTF.

This clonotype showed up just a few times. The chain uses TRBV4-1 and TRBJ1-1, with 7 bases that match TRBD1. CDR3 length: 12 residues. V was pared by 5 bases and J by 9 bases, with 6 bases of the junction left unmatched. Germline CDR1 reads MGHRA; CDR2 reads YSYEKL. For the CDR3, the DNA is TGCGCCAGCAGCGCGCCGGGACAGCAAGCTTTCTTT. Translation: CASSAPGQQAFF.

In its sample, this clonotype was seen once. The chain has TRBV19 and TRBJ2-7, with 7 bases identical to TRBD1. V shed 7 bases, J shed 4 bases, and the junction held 1 base outside the gene matches. Germline V CDR1 and CDR2: LNHDA, SQIVND (reference sequence). The CDR3 is made up of 11 amino acids. CDR3: CASKQGYEQYF. For the CDR3, the DNA is TGTGCCAGTAAACAGGGGTACGAGCAGTACTTC. Complete variable domain (other parts from reference TRBV19 and TRBJ2-7): DGGITQSPKYLFRKEGQNVTLSCEQNLNHDAMYWYRQDPGQGLRLIYYSQIVNDFQKGDIAEGYSVSREKKESFPLTVTSAQKNPTAFYLCASKQGYEQYFGPGTRLTVT.

The chain carries TRBV19 and TRBJ2-7, with 7 bases aligning to TRBD2. Trimming at V came to 1 base and at J to 0 bases, leaving 3 bases not matched to a gene. The CDR3 sequence is 15 residues long. From germline, CDR1 is LNHDA and CDR2 SQIVND (reference sequence). CDR3 coding DNA: TGTGCCAGTAGTATAGGCGGCGGGAGCTCCTACGAGCAGTACTTC. Its protein is CASSIGGGSSYEQYF.

In this sample, this clonotype turned up once. V gene TRBV6-6 combines with J gene TRBJ1-2; no clear D. There are 13 residues in the CDR3. Germline V gives CDR1 MNHNY, CDR2 SVGAGI (reference sequence). Trimming took 2 bases from V and 6 from J, leaving 10 bases between them. CDR3 sequence: CASSYGPTDGYTF. CDR3 sequence (DNA): TGTGCCAGCAGTTACGGACCGACTGATGGCTACACCTTC.

The V and J genes are TRBV20-1 and TRBJ2-1; TRBD1 is a possible D gene (6 bases). The V end lost 2 bases, the J end lost 4 bases, and 6 bases lay between the germline ends. In germline, CDR1 is DFQATT, CDR2 SNEGSKA (reference sequence). The CDR3 loop spans 12 amino acids. The CDR3 loop reads CSARQGYNEQFF. CDR3 in DNA: TGCAGTGCTAGACAGGGGTACAATGAGCAGTTCTTC.